This is a list of T cell receptor beta chains from one sample in a study of shared clonotypes between healthy human individuals. The data were produced by immunoSEQ multiplex PCR, yet TCRdb's version contains in-frame clones alone and is incomplete. In the table there are about 2,100,000 clones, 93% of which are singletons. The sample comprised naive CD8+ T cells from PBMCs. Receptors were obtained from a man aged 18-30 years in good health. Some clones in this sample may be carry-over from other donors' samples. CDR3s include the opening cysteine and the closing phenylalanine or tryptophan. The D gene is left open where the match is weak. For some rows the clone size is stated as once, few or many, or as a class when expanded; others skip it.

NA,NA,TRBJ1-1,TRBV29-1,CSVEDRQPLHLNTEAFF,TGCAGCGTTGAAGATAGGCAGCCACTACACCTGAACACTGAAGCTTTCTTT
NA,NA,TRBJ1-2,TRBV4-1,CASSQDLGTYGYTF,TGCGCCAGCAGCCAAGATCTCGGGACCTATGGCTACACCTTC
NA,NA,TRBJ2-2,TRBV5-5,CASSPHTSGELFF,TGTGCCAGCAGTCCCCATACTAGCGGGGAGCTGTTTTTT
NA,NA,TRBJ1-1,TRBV5-1,CASSFVGAAEAFF,TGCGCCAGCAGCTTCGTTGGGGCGGCAGAAGCTTTCTTT
once,TRBD1,TRBJ2-3,TRBV7-6,CASSTDRGTLSDTQYF,TGTGCCAGCAGCACGGACAGGGGGACCCTCTCGGATACGCAGTATTTT
NA,NA,TRBJ2-1,TRBV7-6,CASSLRLTYRLSLGNEQFF,TGTGCCAGCAGCTTACGTCTAACATACAGACTAAGTCTCGGCAATGAGCAGTTCTTC
NA,NA,TRBJ2-7,TRBV4-1,CASSQVLRGAGGFHEQYF,TGCGCCAGCAGCCAAGTTCTGCGGGGCGCAGGAGGTTTCCACGAGCAGTACTTC
NA,NA,TRBJ2-1,TRBV11-2,CASSLAGQGTYNEQFF,TGTGCCAGCAGCTTAGCCGGTCAGGGGACATACAATGAGCAGTTCTTC
NA,NA,TRBJ1-2,TRBV6-5,CASNPDGEPYGYTF,TGTGCCAGCAACCCGGACGGAGAACCCTATGGCTACACCTTC
NA,NA,TRBJ1-2,TRBV27,CASSFLGQYGYTF,TGTGCCAGCAGTTTCTTGGGGCAGTATGGCTACACCTTC
NA,NA,TRBJ1-4,TRBV19,CASSIGQPLNVNEKLFF,TGTGCCAGTAGTATAGGGCAGCCCCTTAACGTGAATGAAAAACTGTTTTTT
once,NA,TRBJ2-2,TRBV27,CASTQNQVPTGELFF,TGTGCCAGCACCCAAAATCAGGTGCCCACCGGGGAGCTGTTTTTT
NA,NA,TRBJ2-7,TRBV29-1,CSVEGRGRDYEQYF,TGCAGCGTTGAGGGGAGGGGGAGAGACTACGAGCAGTACTTC
NA,TRBD1,TRBJ2-1,TRBV7-9,CASSLQTGYNEQFF,TGTGCCAGCAGCTTACAGACAGGGTACAATGAGCAGTTCTTC
NA,NA,TRBJ1-5,TRBV9,CASSPGLSNQPQHF,TGTGCCAGCAGCCCTGGACTTAGCAATCAGCCCCAGCATTTT
NA,TRBD1,TRBJ1-3,TRBV23-1,CAPGTGGNTIYF,TGCGCACCGGGGACAGGAGGAAACACCATATATTTT
NA,TRBD2,TRBJ2-7,TRBV7-2,CASSPRGLAGGLPAYEQYF,TGTGCCAGCAGCCCAAGGGGACTAGCGGGAGGACTCCCCGCCTACGAGCAGTACTTC
NA,NA,TRBJ1-5,TRBV7-7,CVMWGAHQPQHF,TGTGTCATGTGGGGGGCACATCAGCCCCAGCATTTT
NA,NA,TRBJ2-7,TRBV2,CASRGVGTYEQYF,TGTGCCAGCAGGGGCGTGGGCACCTACGAGCAGTACTTC
NA,NA,TRBJ2-7,TRBV30,CAWTVPPGGSPYEQYF,TGTGCCTGGACAGTACCCCCAGGGGGGTCCCCCTACGAGCAGTACTTC